A single sample is the source of the 27 T cell receptor beta chains below, sequenced in a study of cytomegalovirus exposure and HLA in healthy donors. Assay: immunoSEQ multiplex PCR; the TCRdb copy retains only in-frame clones and omits some. Here the sample spans 150,000 to 200,000 clones, less than 90% being singletons. The sample was PBMCs. All receptors derive from a young man in good health and CMV-seropositive.

The rearrangement joins TRBV2 to TRBJ2-5; D ambiguous. In germline, CDR1 is SNHLY, CDR2 FYNNEI. The germline V and J ends were trimmed by 7 bases and 4 bases, with 10 bases remaining between them. The length of the CDR3 is 12 residues. The CDR3 protein is CASTRGTETQYF. As DNA, the CDR3 is TGTGCCAGCACCCGAGGCACAGAGACCCAGTACTTC.

The V gene is TRBV6-1, the J gene TRBJ1-4, with D possibly being TRBD1 (6 bases). V lost 4 bases and J lost 4, with 13 bases in between. CDR3 length equals 15 residues. The germline V gene encodes CDR1 MNHNS and CDR2 SASEGT. This CDR3 reads CASSGTDGRNEKLFF. Written as DNA, the CDR3 is TGTGCCAGCAGTGGGACAGACGGTCGTAATGAAAAACTGTTTTTT.

The chain recombines TRBV28 with TRBJ2-7, with TRBD2 matching over 11 bases. V dropped 1 base and J dropped 1; count of bases not matched to a gene: 3. The CDR3 has 16 amino acids. Germline CDR1 is MDHEN and CDR2 is SYDVKM. The CDR3 here is CASSLSGTSGSYEQYF. Here the CDR3 DNA reads TGTGCCAGCAGTTTATCCGGGACTAGCGGATCCTACGAGCAGTACTTC.

This clone was seen a single time. The V call is TRBV9, the J call TRBJ2-2; 8 bases are shared with TRBD1. The CDR3 is made up of 14 amino acids. V shed 3 bases, J shed 5 bases, and the junction held 3 bases outside the gene matches. Germline V gene data show CDR1 as SGDLS and CDR2 as YYNGEE. The CDR3 sequence is CASSAQGATGELFF. The CDR3 DNA reads TGTGCCAGCAGCGCTCAGGGGGCAACCGGGGAGCTGTTTTTT. The full variable domain, in which reference TRBV9 and TRBJ2-2 provide the parts outside the CDR3, is DSGVTQTPKHLITATGQRVTLRCSPRSGDLSVYWYQQSLDQGLQFLIQYYNGEERAKGNILERFSAQQFPDLHSELNLSSLELGDSALYFCASSAQGATGELFFGEGSRLTVL.

The chain uses TRBV4-3 and TRBJ1-2; D is perhaps TRBD1 (5 bases). The germline V and J ends were trimmed by 1 base and 8 bases, with 11 bases remaining between them. The CDR3 extends over 13 amino acids. Germline assignment: CDR1 LGHNA and CDR2 YSLEER. The CDR3 DNA reads as TGCGCCAGCAGCCAAGCCTCGGGGGACGGCTACACCTTC. The encoded protein is CASSQASGDGYTF.

The genes are TRBV5-6 and TRBJ1-5; 12 bases are a match to TRBD1. In germline, CDR1 is SGHDT, CDR2 YYEEEE. The CDR3 totals 18 residues. With 4 bases clipped from V and 2 bases from J, the junction kept 10 bases outside the gene matches. CDR3 nucleotides: TGTGCCAGCAGCCCGGGGACAGGGGGCGGTTTCGGCAATCAGCCCCAGCATTTT. Its translation: CASSPGTGGGFGNQPQHF.

This clone was seen more than once but under ten times. The chain carries TRBV7-2 and TRBJ2-7; perhaps TRBD1 as D (7 bases). CDR3 length equals 14 residues. V shed 4 bases and J shed 0 bases, with 10 bases lying between them. Germline CDR1 reads SGHTA; CDR2 reads FQGNSA. This CDR3 reads CASSWGDSSYEQYF. In DNA form, the CDR3 reads TGTGCCAGCAGCTGGGGGGACAGCTCCTACGAGCAGTACTTC.

The J gene is TRBJ2-2, the V gene TRBV29-1, with TRBD2 as a possible D gene (5 bases). The CDR3 runs to 12 residues. V gave up 7 bases and J gave up 4 bases, with 10 bases separating them. Germline V gives CDR1 SQVTM, CDR2 ANQGSEA. CDR3 region: CSGTVGTGELFF. The CDR3 DNA reads as TGCAGCGGGACTGTGGGCACCGGGGAGCTGTTTTTT.

The chain links TRBV6-5 to TRBJ2-3; 7 positions agree with TRBD1. The CDR3 length is 14 residues. V dropped 4 bases and J dropped 4; count of bases not matched to a gene: 5. Looked up from germline, CDR1 is MNHEY and CDR2 is SVGAGI. Here the CDR3 reads CASSSGGHADTQYF. The CDR3 DNA reads as TGTGCCAGCAGTTCAGGGGGACACGCAGATACGCAGTATTTT.

In its sample, this clone was seen a few times. The gene calls are TRBV30 and TRBJ1-2, with D possibly being TRBD1 (5 bases). The CDR3 is 14 residues long. Trimming shortened V by 4 bases and J by 8 bases, and 20 bases separated the two germline ends. The germline gives CDR1 GTSNPN, CDR2 SVGIG (reference sequence). CDR3 region: CAWKVSHGGGGYTF. In DNA, the CDR3 is TGTGCCTGGAAAGTCTCCCATGGCGGGGGAGGCTACACCTTC.

This clone was counted once. The chain links TRBV6-1 to TRBJ2-4; 7 bases map to TRBD2. The J segment lost 0 bases and the V segment lost 3 bases, leaving 5 bases of the junction unmatched. The CDR3 spans 16 residues. CDR1 and CDR2 from the germline V gene are MNHNS and SASEGT. Here the CDR3 DNA reads TGTGCCAGCAGTGATCAGCGGGAAGCAGCCAAAAACATTCAGTACTTC. Residues: CASSDQREAAKNIQYF.

The chain couples TRBV2 to TRBJ1-1; D is uncertain. The CDR3 spans 14 residues. Germline CDR1 SNHLY, CDR2 FYNNEI. Trimming removed 2 bases from V and 3 bases from J, with 10 bases in between. The CDR3 protein is CASSEYRSDTEAFF. In nucleotides, the CDR3 is TGTGCCAGCAGTGAATATCGGTCCGACACTGAAGCTTTCTTT.

This clone appeared a few times. The CDR3 region is CASSLAGGAVDTQYF. In DNA, the CDR3 is TGTGCCAGCAGCTTAGCCGGGGGGGCCGTAGATACGCAGTATTTT. The chain couples TRBV7-3 to TRBJ2-3; 8 bases line up with TRBD2. Looked up from germline, CDR1 is SGHTA and CDR2 is FQGTGA. J lost 5 bases, V lost 2 bases, and 6 bases had no gene match. The CDR3 extends over 15 amino acids.

The gene calls are TRBV29-1 and TRBJ1-2; possible D gene TRBD1, 5 bases. CDR1 and CDR2 from the germline V gene are SQVTM and ANQGSEA. V dropped 0 bases and J dropped 2 bases, with 13 bases sitting between them. The CDR3 runs 15 residues. The CDR3 here is CSVEDSGIPNYGYTF. In nucleotides, the CDR3 is TGCAGCGTTGAAGACTCAGGGATTCCGAACTATGGCTACACCTTC.

This clone was seen once. The rearrangement links TRBV19 to TRBJ2-5, with a weak D call TRBD2 (6 bases). Per germline, CDR1 LNHDA and CDR2 SQIVND (reference sequence). V was clipped by 1 base and J by 6 bases, with 12 bases between them. The CDR3 length is 14 residues. The chain's CDR3 is CASSIGGLLKTQYF. The CDR3 DNA follows: TGTGCCAGTAGTATAGGGGGACTCTTAAAGACCCAGTACTTC. Variable domain in full (rest from reference TRBV19 and TRBJ2-5): DGGITQSPKYLFRKEGQNVTLSCEQNLNHDAMYWYRQDPGQGLRLIYYSQIVNDFQKGDIAEGYSVSREKKESFPLTVTSAQKNPTAFYLCASSIGGLLKTQYFGPGTRLLVL.

V and J are TRBV4-2 and TRBJ2-7; TRBD2 agrees at 9 bases. With V trimmed by 1 base and J by 0 bases, 4 bases remained unmatched. The CDR3 length is 16 residues. Germline V gives CDR1 LGHNA, CDR2 YNFKEQ. CDR3 region: CASSQGVAGVSYEQYF. CDR3 nucleotides: TGTGCCAGCAGCCAAGGGGTAGCGGGAGTCTCCTACGAGCAGTACTTC.

V is TRBV6-1 and J is TRBJ1-2; TRBD1 aligns across 7 bases. Germline CDR1 is MNHNS and CDR2 is SASEGT. The J segment lost 6 bases and the V segment lost 6 bases, leaving 7 bases of the junction unmatched. This CDR3 is built from 13 residues. CDR3 protein: CASSLGQTDGYTF. The DNA for the CDR3 is TGTGCCAGCAGCTTGGGACAGACGGATGGCTACACCTTC.

The gene calls are TRBV20-1 and TRBJ2-7; a possible D gene is TRBD1 (5 bases). Between the trimmed V and J ends, which lost 1 base and 6 bases, there was a span of 7 bases. CDR1 and CDR2 from the germline V gene are DFQATT and SNEGSKA (reference sequence). The CDR3 runs 11 residues. This chain's CDR3 is CSARGGSEQYF. The CDR3 nucleotides are TGCAGTGCTAGAGGGGGCAGCGAGCAGTACTTC.

The chain employs TRBV30 and TRBJ2-1; D may be TRBD2 (7 bases). The CDR3 runs to 13 residues. V dropped 4 bases and J dropped 5 bases, with 12 bases sitting between them. Germline CDR1 is GTSNPN and CDR2 is SVGIG (reference sequence). The CDR3 coding sequence is TGTGCCTGGACAGGGGAGGGTCACAATGAGCAGTTCTTC. It is translated as CAWTGEGHNEQFF.

The chain couples TRBV7-6 to TRBJ1-1, with D possibly matching TRBD1 (5 bases). V dropped 7 bases and J dropped 5 bases, with 17 bases sitting between them. Germline V lookup: CDR1 SGHVS, CDR2 FNYEAQ. The CDR3 is 14 amino acids. CDR3 loop: CASTPSGDGTEAFF. CDR3 DNA: TGTGCCAGCACCCCCTCGGGGGATGGAACTGAAGCTTTCTTT.

The chain carries TRBV5-4 and TRBJ1-2; 9 positions match TRBD1. The V gene end was trimmed by 5 bases and the J gene end by 1 base; junction bases not matched to a gene: 6. The CDR3 is 15 residues long. The germline V gene encodes CDR1 SGHNT and CDR2 YYREEE (reference sequence). Here the CDR3 DNA reads TGTGCCAGCAGGGGGGACAGGGACTTTAACTATGGCTACACCTTC. Protein sequence: CASRGDRDFNYGYTF.

The table lists this clone with a few counts. The chain carries TRBV6-1 and TRBJ2-5; TRBD2 might be the D (7 bases). V lost 8 bases, J lost 1 base, and 11 bases lay in between. Germline lookup yields CDR1 MNHNS and CDR2 SASEGT. CDR3 length: 13 amino acids. This CDR3 reads CASGGASQETQYF. The CDR3 DNA reads TGTGCCAGCGGGGGGGCAAGCCAAGAGACCCAGTACTTC.

The CDR3 loop reads CASSAAGTGVNEQFF. CDR3 sequence (DNA): TGTGCCAGCAGCGCCGCCGGGACAGGGGTAAATGAGCAGTTCTTC. The genes are TRBV7-9 and TRBJ2-1; TRBD1 agrees at 10 bases. Per germline, CDR1 SEHNR and CDR2 FQNEAQ (reference sequence). The V and J ends lost 5 bases and 7 bases, in that order; junction bases with no gene match: 8. The CDR3 is 15 residues long.

The chain employs TRBV11-3 and TRBJ2-2, with 14 nucleotides matching TRBD2. Germline V gives CDR1 SGHNT, CDR2 YENEEA. The length of the CDR3 is 18 residues. J gave up 1 base and V 5 bases, and 6 bases lay outside the gene matches. The chain's CDR3 is CASSPGLAGGRNTGELFF. In DNA, the CDR3 is TGTGCCAGCAGCCCCGGACTAGCGGGAGGTCGGAACACCGGGGAGCTGTTTTTT.

V gene TRBV11-2 combines with J gene TRBJ1-3, with D maybe TRBD1 (6 bases). The CDR3 extends over 17 amino acids. V was clipped by 4 bases and J by 0 bases, with 16 bases between them. The germline CDR1 and CDR2 sequences are SGHAT and FQNNGV. CDR3 DNA: TGTGCCAGCAGCTCAGGCAGGACAGAAACCTCTGGAAACACCATATATTTT. Amino acids: CASSSGRTETSGNTIYF.

The gene calls are TRBV5-4 and TRBJ2-7; TRBD2 agrees at 15 bases. The CDR3 is 15 amino acids. Unmatched junction bases numbered 4, after V lost 4 bases and J lost 5 bases. Germline V gene data show CDR1 as SGHNT and CDR2 as YYREEE (reference sequence). CDR3 DNA sequence: TGTGCCAGCAGCCCGGGGACTAGCGGGGGGCACGAGCAGTACTTC. Its translation: CASSPGTSGGHEQYF.

The CDR3 DNA sequence: TGTGCCAGCAGCGACCACAGCTATGGCTACACCTTC. Protein: CASSDHSYGYTF. V is TRBV9 and J is TRBJ1-2, with D unclear. The V end was cut by 3 bases, the J end by 4 bases, with 7 bases between. Germline V gives CDR1 SGDLS, CDR2 YYNGEE. The CDR3 consists of 12 residues.